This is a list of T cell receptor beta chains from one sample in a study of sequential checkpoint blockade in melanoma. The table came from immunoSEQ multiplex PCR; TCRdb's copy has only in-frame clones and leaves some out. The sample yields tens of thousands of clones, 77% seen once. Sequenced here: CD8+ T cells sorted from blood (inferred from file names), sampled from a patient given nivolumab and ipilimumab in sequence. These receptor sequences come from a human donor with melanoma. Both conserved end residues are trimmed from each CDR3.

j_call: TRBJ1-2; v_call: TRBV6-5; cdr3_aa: ASSTTVEHGYT
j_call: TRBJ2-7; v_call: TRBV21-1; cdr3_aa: ASSRDRSPYEQY
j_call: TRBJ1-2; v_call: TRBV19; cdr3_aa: ASSETGGVLGYT
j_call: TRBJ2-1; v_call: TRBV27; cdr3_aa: ASSAPLRGAYNEQF
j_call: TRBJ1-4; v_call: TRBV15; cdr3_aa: ATTSGQGEKLF
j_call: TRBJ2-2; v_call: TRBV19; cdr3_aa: ASSLQGGGGELF
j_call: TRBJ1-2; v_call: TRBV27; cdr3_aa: ASSLSNTGGAGYT
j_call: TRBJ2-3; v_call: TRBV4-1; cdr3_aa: ASSQVGSKQY
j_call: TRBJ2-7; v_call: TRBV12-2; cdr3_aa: ASRSRVGEPKKYEQY
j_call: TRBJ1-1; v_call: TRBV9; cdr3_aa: ASSAGQGAF
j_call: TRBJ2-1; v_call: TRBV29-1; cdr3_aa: SARDSYNEQF